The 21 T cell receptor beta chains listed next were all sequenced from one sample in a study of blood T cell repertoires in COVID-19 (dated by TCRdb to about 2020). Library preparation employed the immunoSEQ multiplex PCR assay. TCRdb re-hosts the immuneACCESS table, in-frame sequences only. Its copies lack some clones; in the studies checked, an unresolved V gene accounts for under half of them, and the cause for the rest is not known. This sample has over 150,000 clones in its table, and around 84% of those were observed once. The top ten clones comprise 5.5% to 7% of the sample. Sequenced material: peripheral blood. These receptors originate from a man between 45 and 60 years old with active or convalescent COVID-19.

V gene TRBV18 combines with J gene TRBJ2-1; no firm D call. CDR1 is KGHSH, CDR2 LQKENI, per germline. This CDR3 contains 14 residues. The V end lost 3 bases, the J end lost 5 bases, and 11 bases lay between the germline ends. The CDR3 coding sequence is TGTGCCAGCTCACCCCCACTGCCCAACAATGAGCAGTTCTTC. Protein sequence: CASSPPLPNNEQFF.

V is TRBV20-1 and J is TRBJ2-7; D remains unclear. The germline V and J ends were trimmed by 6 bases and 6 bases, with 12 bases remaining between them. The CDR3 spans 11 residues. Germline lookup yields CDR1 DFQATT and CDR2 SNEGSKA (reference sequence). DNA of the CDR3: TGCAGTGCGGGCTCCTTAGGCGAGCAGTACTTC. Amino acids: CSAGSLGEQYF.

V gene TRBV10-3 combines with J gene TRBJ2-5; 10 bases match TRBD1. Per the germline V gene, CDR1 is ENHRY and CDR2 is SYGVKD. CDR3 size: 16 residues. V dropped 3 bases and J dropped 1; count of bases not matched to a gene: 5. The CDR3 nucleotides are TGTGCCATCAGTGATTTGGACAGGGGGGGCCAAGAGACCCAGTACTTC. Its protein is CAISDLDRGGQETQYF.

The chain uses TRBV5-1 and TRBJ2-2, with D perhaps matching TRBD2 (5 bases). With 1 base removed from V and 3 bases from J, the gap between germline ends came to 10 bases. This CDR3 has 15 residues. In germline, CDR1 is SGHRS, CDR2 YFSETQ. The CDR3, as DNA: TGCGCCAGCAGCTTGAGTTCGGGATACACCGGGGAGCTGTTTTTT. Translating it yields CASSLSSGYTGELFF.

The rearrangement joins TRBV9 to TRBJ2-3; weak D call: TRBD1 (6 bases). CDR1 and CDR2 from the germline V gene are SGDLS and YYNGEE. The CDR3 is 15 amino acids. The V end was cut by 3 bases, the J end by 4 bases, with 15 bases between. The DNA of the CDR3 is TGTGCCAGCAGCGCCAGGATGGGGGCTGCAGATACGCAGTATTTT. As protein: CASSARMGAADTQYF.

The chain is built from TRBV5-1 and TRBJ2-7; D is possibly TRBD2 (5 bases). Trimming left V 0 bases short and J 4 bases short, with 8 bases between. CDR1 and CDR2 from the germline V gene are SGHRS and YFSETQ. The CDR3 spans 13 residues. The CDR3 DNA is TGCGCCAGCAGCTTGGAGACTAATTACGAGCAGTACTTC. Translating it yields CASSLETNYEQYF.

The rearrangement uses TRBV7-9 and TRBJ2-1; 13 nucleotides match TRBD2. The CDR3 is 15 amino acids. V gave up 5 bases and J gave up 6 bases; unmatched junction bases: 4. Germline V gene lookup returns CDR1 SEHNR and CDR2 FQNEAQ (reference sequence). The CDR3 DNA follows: TGTGCCAGCAGCCGAGGACTAGCGGGAGCCAATGAGCAGTTCTTC. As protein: CASSRGLAGANEQFF.

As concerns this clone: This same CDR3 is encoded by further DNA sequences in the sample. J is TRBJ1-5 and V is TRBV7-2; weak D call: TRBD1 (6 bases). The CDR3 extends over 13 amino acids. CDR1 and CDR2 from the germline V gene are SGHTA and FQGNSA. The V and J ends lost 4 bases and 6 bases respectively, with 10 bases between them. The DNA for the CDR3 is TGTGCCAGCAGCTCCGACAGGTTTCAGCCCCAGCATTTT. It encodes CASSSDRFQPQHF.

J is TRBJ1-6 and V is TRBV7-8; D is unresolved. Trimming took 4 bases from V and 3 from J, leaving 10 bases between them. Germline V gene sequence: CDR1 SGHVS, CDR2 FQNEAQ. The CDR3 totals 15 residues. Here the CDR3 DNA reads TGTGCCAGCAGCTGGAGTTATTTCTATAATTCACCCCTCCACTTT. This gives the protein CASSWSYFYNSPLHF.

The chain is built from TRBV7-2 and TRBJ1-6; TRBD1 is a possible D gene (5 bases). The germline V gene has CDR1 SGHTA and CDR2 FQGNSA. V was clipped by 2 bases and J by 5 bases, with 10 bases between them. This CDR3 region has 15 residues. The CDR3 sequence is CASSLQGADNSPLHF. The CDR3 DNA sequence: TGTGCCAGCAGCTTACAAGGGGCGGATAATTCACCCCTCCACTTT.

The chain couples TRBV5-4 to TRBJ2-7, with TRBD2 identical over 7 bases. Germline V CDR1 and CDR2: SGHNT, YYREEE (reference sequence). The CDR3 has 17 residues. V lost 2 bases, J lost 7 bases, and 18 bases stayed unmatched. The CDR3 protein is CASSFTLGGGGPEEQYF. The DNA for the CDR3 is TGTGCCAGCAGCTTCACCCTTGGCGGGGGAGGGCCGGAAGAGCAGTACTTC.

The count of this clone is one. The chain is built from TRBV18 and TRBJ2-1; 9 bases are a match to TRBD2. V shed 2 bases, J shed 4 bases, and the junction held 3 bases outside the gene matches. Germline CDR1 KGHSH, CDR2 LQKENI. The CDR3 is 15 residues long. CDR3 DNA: TGTGCCAGCTCACCAAGGGGACTAGCATACAATGAGCAGTTCTTC. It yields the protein CASSPRGLAYNEQFF.

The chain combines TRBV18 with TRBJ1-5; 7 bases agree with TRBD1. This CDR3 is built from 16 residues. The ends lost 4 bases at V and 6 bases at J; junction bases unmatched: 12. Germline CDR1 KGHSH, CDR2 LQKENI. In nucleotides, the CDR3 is TGTGCCAGCTCACTGACGACAGGGATAAGAGGTCAGCCCCAGCATTTT. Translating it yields CASSLTTGIRGQPQHF.

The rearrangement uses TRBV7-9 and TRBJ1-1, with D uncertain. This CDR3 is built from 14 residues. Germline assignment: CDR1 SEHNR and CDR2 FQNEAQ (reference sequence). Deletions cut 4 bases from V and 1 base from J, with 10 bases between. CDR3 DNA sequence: TGTGCCAGCAGCTCCAGAACAGAGAACACTGAAGCTTTCTTT. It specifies CASSSRTENTEAFF.

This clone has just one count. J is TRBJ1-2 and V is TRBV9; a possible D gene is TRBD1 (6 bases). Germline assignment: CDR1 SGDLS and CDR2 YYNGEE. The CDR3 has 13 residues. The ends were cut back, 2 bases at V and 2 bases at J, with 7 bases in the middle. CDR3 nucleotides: TGTGCCAGCAGCGTCACAGGGAACTATGGCTACACCTTC. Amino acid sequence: CASSVTGNYGYTF.

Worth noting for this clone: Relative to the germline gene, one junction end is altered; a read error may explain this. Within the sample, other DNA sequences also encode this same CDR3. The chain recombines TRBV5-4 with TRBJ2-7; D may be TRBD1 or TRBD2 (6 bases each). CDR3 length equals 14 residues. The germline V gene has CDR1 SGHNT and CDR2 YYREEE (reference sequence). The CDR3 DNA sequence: TGTGCTAGCAGGGGCATGGGACTTCTCCACGAGCAGTACTTC. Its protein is CASRGMGLLHEQYF.

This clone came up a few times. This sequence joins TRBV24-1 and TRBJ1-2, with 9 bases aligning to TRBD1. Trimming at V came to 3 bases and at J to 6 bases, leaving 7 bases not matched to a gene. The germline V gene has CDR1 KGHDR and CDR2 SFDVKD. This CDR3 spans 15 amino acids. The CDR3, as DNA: TGTGCCACCAGTGATCCGACAGGGGGTTCAAATGGCTACACCTTC. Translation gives CATSDPTGGSNGYTF.

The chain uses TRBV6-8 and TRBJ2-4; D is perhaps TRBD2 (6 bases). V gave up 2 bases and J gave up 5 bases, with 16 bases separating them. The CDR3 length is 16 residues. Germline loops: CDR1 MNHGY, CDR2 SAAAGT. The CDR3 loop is CASSYAFYGGQNIQYF. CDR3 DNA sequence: TGTGCCAGCAGTTACGCCTTTTACGGGGGTCAAAACATTCAGTACTTC.

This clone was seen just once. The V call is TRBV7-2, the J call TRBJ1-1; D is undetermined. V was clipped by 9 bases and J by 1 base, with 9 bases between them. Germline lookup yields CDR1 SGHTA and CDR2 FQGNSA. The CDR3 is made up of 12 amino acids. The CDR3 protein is CASQRENTEAFF. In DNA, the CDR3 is TGTGCCAGTCAGAGGGAGAACACTGAAGCTTTCTTT.

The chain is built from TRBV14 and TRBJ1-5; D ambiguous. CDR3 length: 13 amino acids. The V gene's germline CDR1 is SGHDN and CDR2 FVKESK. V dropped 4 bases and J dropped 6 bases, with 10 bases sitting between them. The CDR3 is CASSPPQLQPQHF. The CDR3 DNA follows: TGTGCCAGCAGCCCCCCACAGCTTCAGCCCCAGCATTTT.

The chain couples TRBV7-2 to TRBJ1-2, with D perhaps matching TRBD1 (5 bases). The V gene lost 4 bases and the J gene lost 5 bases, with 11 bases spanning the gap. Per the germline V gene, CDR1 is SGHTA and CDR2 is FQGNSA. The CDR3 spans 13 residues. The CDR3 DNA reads TGTGCCAGCAGCTGGGGCGATTGGTATGGCTACACCTTC. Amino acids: CASSWGDWYGYTF.